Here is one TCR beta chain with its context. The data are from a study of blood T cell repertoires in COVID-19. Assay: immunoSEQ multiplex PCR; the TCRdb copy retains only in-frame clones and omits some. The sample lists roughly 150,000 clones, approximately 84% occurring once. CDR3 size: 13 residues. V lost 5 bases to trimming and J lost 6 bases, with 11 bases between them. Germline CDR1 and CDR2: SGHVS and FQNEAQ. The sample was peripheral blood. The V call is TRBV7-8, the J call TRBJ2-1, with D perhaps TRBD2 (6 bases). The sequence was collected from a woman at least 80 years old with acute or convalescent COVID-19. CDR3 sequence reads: CASSTGRGNEQFF. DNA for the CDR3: TGTGCCAGCAGCACCGGGCGGGGCAATGAGCAGTTCTTC.